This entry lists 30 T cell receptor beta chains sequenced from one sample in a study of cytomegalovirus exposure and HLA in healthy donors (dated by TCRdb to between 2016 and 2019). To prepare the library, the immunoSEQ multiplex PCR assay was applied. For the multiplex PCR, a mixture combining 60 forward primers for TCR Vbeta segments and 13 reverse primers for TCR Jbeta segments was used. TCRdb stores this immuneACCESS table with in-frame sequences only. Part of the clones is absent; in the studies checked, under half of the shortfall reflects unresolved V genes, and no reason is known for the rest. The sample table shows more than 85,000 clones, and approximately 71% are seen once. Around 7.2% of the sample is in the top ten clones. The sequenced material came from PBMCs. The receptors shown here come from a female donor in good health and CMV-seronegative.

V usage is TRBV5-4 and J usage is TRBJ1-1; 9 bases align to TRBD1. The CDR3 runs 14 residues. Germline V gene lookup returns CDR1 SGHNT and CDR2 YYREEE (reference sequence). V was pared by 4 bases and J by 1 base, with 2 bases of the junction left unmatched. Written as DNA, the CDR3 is TGTGCCAGCAGCAAGGGACAGGGGAACACTGAAGCTTTCTTT. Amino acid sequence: CASSKGQGNTEAFF.

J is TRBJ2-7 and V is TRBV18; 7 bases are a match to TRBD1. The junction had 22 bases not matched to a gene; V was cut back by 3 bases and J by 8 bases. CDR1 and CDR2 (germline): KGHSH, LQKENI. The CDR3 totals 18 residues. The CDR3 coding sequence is TGTGCCAGCTCACCCGAGAGAGGGGGCGGAGCGACGATTACGAAGCAGTACTTC. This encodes CASSPERGGGATITKQYF.

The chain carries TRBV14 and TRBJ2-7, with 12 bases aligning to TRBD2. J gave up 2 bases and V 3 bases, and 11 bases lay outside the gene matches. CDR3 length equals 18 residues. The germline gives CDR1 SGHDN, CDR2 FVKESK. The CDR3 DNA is TGTGCCAGCAGCCATAGCGGGACTAGCGGGCGATGGCCCTACGAGCAGTACTTC. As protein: CASSHSGTSGRWPYEQYF.

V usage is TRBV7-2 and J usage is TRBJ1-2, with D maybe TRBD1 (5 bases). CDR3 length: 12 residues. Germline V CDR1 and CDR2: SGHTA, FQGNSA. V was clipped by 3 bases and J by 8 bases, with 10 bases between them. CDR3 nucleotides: TGTGCCAGCAGCTTCGGGGGAAGAGGCTACACCTTC. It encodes CASSFGGRGYTF.

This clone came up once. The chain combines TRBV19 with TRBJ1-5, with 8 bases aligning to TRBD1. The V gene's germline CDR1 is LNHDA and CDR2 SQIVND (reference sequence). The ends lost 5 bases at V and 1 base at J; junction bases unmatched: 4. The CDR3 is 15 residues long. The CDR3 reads CASSPGQGSNQPQHF. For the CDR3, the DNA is TGTGCCAGTAGTCCCGGACAGGGCAGCAATCAGCCCCAGCATTTT.

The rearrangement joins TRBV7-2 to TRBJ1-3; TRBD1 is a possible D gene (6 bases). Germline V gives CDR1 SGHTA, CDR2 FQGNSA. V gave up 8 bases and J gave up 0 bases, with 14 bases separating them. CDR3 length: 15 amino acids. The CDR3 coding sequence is TGTGCCAGCGGACACAGGGCGCCCTCTGGAAACACCATATATTTT. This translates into CASGHRAPSGNTIYF.

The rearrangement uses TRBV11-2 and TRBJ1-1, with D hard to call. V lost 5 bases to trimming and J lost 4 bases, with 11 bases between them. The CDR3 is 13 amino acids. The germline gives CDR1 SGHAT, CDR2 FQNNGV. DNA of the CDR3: TGTGCCAGCAGCGCGACAAGTACCACTGAAGCTTTCTTT. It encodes CASSATSTTEAFF.

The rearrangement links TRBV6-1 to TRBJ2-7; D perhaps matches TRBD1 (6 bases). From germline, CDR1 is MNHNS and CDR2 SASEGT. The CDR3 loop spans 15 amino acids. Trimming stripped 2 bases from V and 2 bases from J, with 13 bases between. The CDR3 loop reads CASSEPGHVPYEQYF. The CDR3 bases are TGTGCCAGCAGTGAACCGGGACATGTACCCTACGAGCAGTACTTC.

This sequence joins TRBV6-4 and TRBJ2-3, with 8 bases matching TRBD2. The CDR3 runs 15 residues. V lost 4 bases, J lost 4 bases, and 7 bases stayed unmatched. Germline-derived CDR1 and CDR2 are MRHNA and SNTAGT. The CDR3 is CASSGSGGRADTQYF. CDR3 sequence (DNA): TGTGCCAGCAGTGGGAGCGGGGGCAGGGCAGATACGCAGTATTTT.

The CDR3 region is CASSPTGPYGYTF. As DNA, the CDR3 is TGTGCCAGCAGCCCTACAGGGCCCTATGGCTACACCTTC. The chain has TRBV9 and TRBJ1-2, with a weak D call TRBD1 (6 bases). The V end lost 4 bases, the J end lost 4 bases, and 11 bases lay between the germline ends. Germline-derived CDR1 and CDR2 are SGDLS and YYNGEE. This CDR3 region has 13 residues.

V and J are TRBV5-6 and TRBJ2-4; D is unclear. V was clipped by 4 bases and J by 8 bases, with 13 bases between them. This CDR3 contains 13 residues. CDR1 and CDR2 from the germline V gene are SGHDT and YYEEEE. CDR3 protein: CASSRRRVDIQYF. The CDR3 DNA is TGTGCCAGCAGCCGTCGGAGAGTTGACATTCAGTACTTC. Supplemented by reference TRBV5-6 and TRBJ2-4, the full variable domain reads DAGVTQSPTHLIKTRGQQVTLRCSPKSGHDTVSWYQQALGQGPQFIFQYYEEEERQRGNFPDRFSGHQFPNYSSELNVNALLLGDSALYLCASSRRRVDIQYFGAGTRLSVL.

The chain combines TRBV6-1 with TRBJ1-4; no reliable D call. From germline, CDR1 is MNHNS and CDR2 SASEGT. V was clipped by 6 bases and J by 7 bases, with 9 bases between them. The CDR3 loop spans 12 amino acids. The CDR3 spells CASSADSEKLFF. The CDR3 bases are TGTGCCAGCAGCGCCGATAGTGAAAAACTGTTTTTT.

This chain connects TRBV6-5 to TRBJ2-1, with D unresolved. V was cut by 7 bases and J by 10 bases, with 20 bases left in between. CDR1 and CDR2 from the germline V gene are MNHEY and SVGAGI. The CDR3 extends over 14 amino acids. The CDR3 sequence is CASTPLRPGGEQFF. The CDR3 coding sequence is TGTGCCAGCACCCCCCTCAGGCCTGGTGGGGAGCAGTTCTTC.

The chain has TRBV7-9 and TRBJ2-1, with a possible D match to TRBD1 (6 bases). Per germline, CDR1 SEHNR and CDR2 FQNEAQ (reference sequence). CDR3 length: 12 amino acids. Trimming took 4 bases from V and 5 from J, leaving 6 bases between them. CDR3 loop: CASSYRDNEQFF. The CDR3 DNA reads TGTGCCAGCAGCTACAGGGACAATGAGCAGTTCTTC.

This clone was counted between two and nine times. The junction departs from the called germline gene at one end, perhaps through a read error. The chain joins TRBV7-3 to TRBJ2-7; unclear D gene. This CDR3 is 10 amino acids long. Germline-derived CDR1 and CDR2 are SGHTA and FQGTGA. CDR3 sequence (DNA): TGTGCCAGCAGCTCTCCACTTTTGCACTTC. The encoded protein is CASSSPLLHF.

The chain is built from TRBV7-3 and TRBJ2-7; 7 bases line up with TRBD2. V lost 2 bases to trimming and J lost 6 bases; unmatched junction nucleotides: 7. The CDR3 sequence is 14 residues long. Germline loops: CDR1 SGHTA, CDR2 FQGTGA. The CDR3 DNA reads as TGTGCCAGCAGCTTAGGGGAGGGATCAGGCGAGCAGTACTTC. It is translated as CASSLGEGSGEQYF.

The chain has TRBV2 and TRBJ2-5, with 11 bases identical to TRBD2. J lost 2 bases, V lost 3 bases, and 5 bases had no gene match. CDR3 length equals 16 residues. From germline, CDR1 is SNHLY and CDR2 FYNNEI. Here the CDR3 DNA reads TGTGCCAGCAGTGAGGGGTTAGCGGGGGGGCAAGAGACCCAGTACTTC. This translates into CASSEGLAGGQETQYF.

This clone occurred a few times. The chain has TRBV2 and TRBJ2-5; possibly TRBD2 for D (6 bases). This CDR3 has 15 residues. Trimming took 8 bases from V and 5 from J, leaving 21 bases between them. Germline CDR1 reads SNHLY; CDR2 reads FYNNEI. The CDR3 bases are TGTGCCAGCGGGCTAGATGGGGGGAGTATGGAGACCCAGTACTTC. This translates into CASGLDGGSMETQYF.

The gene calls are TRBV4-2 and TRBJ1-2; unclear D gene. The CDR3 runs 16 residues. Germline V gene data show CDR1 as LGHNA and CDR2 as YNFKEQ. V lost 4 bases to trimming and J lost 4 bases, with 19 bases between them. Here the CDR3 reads CASSPGEPLMAYGYTF. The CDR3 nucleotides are TGTGCCAGCAGCCCCGGGGAGCCCCTGATGGCCTATGGCTACACCTTC.

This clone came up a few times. CDR3 sequence: CASSETGVGSYEQYF. CDR3 nucleotides: TGTGCCAGCAGCGAGACGGGAGTGGGTTCCTACGAGCAGTACTTC. The chain recombines TRBV9 with TRBJ2-7, with a possible D match to TRBD2 (6 bases). V lost 3 bases to trimming and J lost 1 base, with 14 bases between them. This CDR3 spans 15 amino acids. CDR1 and CDR2 from the germline V gene are SGDLS and YYNGEE.

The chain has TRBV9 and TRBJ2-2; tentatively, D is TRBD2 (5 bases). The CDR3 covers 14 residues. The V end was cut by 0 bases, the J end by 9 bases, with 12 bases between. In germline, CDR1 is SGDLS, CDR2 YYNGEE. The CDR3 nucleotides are TGTGCCAGCAGCGTAGCCCACGGGATCCGGGAGCTGTTTTTT. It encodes CASSVAHGIRELFF. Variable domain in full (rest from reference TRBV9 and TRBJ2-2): DSGVTQTPKHLITATGQRVTLRCSPRSGDLSVYWYQQSLDQGLQFLIQYYNGEERAKGNILERFSAQQFPDLHSELNLSSLELGDSALYFCASSVAHGIRELFFGEGSRLTVL.

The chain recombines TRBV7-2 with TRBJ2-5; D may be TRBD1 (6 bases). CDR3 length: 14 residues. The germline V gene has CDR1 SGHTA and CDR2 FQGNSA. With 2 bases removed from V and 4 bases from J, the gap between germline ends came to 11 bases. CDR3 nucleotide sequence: TGTGCCAGCAGCTTACACACAGGGTTAGAGACCCAGTACTTC. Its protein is CASSLHTGLETQYF.

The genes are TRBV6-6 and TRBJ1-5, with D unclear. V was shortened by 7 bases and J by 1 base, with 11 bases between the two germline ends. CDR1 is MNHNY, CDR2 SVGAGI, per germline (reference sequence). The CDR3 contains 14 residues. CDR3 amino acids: CASTATASNQPQHF. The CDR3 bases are TGTGCCAGCACCGCCACAGCCAGCAATCAGCCCCAGCATTTT.

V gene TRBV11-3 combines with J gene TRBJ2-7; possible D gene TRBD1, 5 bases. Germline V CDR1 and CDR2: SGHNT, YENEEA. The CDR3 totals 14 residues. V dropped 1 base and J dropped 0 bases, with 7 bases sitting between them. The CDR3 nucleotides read TGTGCCAGCAGCTTAGGGGGCAACTCCTACGAGCAGTACTTC. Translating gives CASSLGGNSYEQYF.

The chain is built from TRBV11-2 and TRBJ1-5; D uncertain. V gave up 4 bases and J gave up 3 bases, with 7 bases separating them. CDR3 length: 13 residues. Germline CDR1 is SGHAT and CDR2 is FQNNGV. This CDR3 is CASSSTNNQPQHF. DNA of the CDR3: TGTGCCAGCAGCTCGACAAACAATCAGCCCCAGCATTTT. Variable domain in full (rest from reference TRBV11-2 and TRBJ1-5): EAGVAQSPRYKIIEKRQSVAFWCNPISGHATLYWYQQILGQGPKLLIQFQNNGVVDDSQLPKDRFSAERLKGVDSTLKIQPAKLEDSAVYLCASSSTNNQPQHFGDGTRLSIL.

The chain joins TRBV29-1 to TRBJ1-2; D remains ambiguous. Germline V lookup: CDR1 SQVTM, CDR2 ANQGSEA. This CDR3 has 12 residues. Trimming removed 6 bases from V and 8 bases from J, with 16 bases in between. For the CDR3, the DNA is TGCAGCGTAGGGAGCTACGAGACGGGCTACACCTTC. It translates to CSVGSYETGYTF.

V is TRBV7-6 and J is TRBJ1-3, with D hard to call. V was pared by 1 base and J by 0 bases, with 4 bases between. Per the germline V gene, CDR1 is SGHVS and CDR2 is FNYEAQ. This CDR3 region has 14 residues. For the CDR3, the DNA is TGTGCCAGCAGCTTAGGGCCCTCTGGAAACACCATATATTTT. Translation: CASSLGPSGNTIYF. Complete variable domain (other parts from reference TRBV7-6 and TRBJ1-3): GAGVSQSPRYKVTKRGQDVALRCDPISGHVSLYWYRQALGQGPEFLTYFNYEAQQDKSGLPNDRFSAERPEGSISTLTIQRTEQRDSAMYRCASSLGPSGNTIYFGEGSWLTVV.

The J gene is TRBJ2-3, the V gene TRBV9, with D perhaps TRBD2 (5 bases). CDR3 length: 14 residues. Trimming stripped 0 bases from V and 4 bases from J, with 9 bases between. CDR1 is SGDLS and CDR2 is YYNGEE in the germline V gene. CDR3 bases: TGTGCCAGCAGCGTAGCTAGCATTGCAGATACGCAGTATTTT. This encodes CASSVASIADTQYF.

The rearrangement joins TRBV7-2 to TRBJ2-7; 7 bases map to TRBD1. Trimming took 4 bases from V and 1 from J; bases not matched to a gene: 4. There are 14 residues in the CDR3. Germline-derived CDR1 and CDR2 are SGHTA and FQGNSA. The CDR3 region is CASSSRDRSYEQYF. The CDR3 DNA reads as TGTGCCAGCAGCTCTCGGGACAGATCCTACGAGCAGTACTTC. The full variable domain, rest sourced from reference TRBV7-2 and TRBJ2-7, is GAGVSQSPSNKVTEKGKDVELRCDPISGHTALYWYRQSLGQGLEFLIYFQGNSAPDKSGLPSDRFSAERTGGSVSTLTIQRTQQEDSAVYLCASSSRDRSYEQYFGPGTRLTVT.

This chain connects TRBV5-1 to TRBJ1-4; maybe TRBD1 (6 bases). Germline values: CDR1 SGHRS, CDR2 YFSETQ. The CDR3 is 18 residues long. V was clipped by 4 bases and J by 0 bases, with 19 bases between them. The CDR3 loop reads CASSRGRTAIATNEKLFF. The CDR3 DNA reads TGCGCCAGCAGCCGCGGACGGACAGCAATTGCAACTAATGAAAAACTGTTTTTT.